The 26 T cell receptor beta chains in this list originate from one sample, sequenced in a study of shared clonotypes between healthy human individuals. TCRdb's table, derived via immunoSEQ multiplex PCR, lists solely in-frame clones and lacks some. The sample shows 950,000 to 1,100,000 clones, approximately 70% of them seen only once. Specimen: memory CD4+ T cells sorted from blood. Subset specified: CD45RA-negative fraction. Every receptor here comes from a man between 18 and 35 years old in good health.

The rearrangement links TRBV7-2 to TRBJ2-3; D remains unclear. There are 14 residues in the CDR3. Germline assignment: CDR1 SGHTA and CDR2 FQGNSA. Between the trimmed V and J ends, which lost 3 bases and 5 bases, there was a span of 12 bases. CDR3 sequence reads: CASSFSGTQDTQYF. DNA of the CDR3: TGTGCCAGCAGCTTCTCCGGAACCCAAGATACGCAGTATTTT.

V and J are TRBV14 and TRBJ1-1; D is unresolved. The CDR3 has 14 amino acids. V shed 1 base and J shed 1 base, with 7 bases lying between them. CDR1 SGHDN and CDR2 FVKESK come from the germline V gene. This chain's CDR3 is CASSQGPSNTEAFF. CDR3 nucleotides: TGTGCCAGCAGCCAAGGGCCCTCGAACACTGAAGCTTTCTTT.

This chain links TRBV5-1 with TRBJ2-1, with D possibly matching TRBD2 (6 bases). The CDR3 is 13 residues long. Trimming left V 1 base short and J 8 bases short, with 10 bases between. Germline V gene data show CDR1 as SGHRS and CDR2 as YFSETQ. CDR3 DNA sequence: TGCGCCAGCAGCTTGACGGGAGTCCATGAGCAGTTCTTC. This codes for CASSLTGVHEQFF.

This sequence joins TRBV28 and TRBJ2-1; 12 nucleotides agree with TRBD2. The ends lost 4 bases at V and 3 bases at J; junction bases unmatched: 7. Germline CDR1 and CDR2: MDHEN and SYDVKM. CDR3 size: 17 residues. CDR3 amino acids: CASSSSGRAINYNEQFF. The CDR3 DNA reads TGTGCCAGCAGTTCTAGCGGGAGGGCAATAAACTACAATGAGCAGTTCTTC.

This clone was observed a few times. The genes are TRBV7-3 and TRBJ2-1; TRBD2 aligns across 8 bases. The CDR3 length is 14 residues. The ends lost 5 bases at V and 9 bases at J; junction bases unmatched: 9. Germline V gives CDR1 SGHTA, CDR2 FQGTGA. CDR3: CASSPSGGLGEQFF. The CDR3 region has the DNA TGTGCCAGCAGCCCATCGGGGGGGCTCGGTGAGCAGTTCTTC.

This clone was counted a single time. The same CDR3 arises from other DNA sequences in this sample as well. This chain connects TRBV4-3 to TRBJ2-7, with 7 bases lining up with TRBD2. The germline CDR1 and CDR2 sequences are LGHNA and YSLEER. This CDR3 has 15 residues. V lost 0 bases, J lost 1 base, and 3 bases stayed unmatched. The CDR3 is CASSQDLGGSYEQYF. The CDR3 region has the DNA TGCGCCAGCAGCCAAGATCTCGGGGGGTCCTACGAGCAGTACTTC.

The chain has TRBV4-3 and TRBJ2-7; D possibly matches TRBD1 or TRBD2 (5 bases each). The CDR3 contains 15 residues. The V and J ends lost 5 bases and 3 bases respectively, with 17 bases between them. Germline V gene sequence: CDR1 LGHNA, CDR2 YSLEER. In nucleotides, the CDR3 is TGCGCCAGCAGCTTCTCGGCATGGGACGTCTACGAGCAGTACTTC. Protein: CASSFSAWDVYEQYF.

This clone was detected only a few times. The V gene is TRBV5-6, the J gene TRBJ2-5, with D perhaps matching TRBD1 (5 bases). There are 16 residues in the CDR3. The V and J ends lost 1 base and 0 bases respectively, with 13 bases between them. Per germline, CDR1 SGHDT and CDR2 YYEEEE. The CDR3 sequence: CASSLTGAIYQETQYF. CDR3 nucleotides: TGTGCCAGCAGCTTGACAGGCGCAATTTACCAAGAGACCCAGTACTTC.

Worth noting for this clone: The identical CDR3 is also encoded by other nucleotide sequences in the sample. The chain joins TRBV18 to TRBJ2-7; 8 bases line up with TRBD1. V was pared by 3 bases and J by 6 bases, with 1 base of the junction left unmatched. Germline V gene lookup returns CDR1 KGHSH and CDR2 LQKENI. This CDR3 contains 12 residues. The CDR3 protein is CASSPGQGEQYF. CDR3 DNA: TGTGCCAGCTCACCCGGACAGGGCGAGCAGTACTTC.

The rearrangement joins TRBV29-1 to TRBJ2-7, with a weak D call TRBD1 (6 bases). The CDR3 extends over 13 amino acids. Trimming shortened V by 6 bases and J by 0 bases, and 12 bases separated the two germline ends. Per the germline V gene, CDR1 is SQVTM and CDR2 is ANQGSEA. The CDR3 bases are TGCAGCGTGGGGGACAAAAGCTCCTACGAGCAGTACTTC. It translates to CSVGDKSSYEQYF.

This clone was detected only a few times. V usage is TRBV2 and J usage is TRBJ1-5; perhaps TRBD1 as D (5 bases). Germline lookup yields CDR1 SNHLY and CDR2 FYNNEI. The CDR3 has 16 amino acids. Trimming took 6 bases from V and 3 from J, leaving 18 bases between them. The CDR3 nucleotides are TGTGCCAGCAGGGCAGGGAAAGCTTTCAACAATCAGCCCCAGCATTTT. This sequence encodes CASRAGKAFNNQPQHF.

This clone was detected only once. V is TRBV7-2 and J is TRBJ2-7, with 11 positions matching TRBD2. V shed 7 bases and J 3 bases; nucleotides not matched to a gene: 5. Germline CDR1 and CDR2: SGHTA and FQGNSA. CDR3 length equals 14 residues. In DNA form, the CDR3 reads TGTGCCAGCACCATAGCGGGAGGGTTCTACGAGCAGTACTTC. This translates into CASTIAGGFYEQYF.

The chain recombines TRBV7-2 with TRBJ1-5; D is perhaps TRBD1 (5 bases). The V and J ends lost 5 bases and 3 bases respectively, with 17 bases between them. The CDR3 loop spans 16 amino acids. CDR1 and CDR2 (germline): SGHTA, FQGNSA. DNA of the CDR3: TGTGCCAGCAGCCAAGCGGCAGGGACTTTCAATCAGCCCCAGCATTTT. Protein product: CASSQAAGTFNQPQHF. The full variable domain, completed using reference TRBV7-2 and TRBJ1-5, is GAGVSQSPSNKVTEKGKDVELRCDPISGHTALYWYRQSLGQGLEFLIYFQGNSAPDKSGLPSDRFSAERTGGSVSTLTIQRTQQEDSAVYLCASSQAAGTFNQPQHFGDGTRLSIL.

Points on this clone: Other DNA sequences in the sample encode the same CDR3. The chain's CDR3 is CASSQSYEQYF. CDR3 bases: TGTGCCAGCAGCCAGAGCTACGAGCAGTACTTC. J is TRBJ2-7 and V is TRBV14; D is undetermined. The V end was cut by 3 bases, the J end by 3 bases, with 3 bases between. The CDR3 has 11 residues. Per germline, CDR1 SGHDN and CDR2 FVKESK.

CDR3 sequence (DNA): TGTGCCAGTAGTATGACTAGCGGGAGGGCCAACTCCTACAATGAGCAGTTCTTC. Translation: CASSMTSGRANSYNEQFF. The J gene is TRBJ2-1, the V gene TRBV19; the match to TRBD2 covers 14 bases. The V segment lost 3 bases and the J segment 0 bases; nucleotides outside the gene matches: 4. The CDR3 covers 18 residues. Per germline, CDR1 LNHDA and CDR2 SQIVND (reference sequence).

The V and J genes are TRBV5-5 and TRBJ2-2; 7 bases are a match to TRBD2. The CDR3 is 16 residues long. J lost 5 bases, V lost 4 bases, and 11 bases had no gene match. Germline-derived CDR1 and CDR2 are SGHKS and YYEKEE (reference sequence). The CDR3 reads CASSQIGGTSTGELFF. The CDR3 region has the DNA TGTGCCAGCAGCCAAATCGGGGGGACTTCGACCGGGGAGCTGTTTTTT.

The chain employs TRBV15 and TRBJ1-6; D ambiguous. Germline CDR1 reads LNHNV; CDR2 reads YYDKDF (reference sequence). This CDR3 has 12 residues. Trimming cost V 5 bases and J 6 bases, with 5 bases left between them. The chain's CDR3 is CATSGTNSPLHF. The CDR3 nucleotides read TGTGCCACCAGCGGCACTAATTCACCCCTCCACTTT.

In DNA, the CDR3 is TGTGCCAGCAGCTTTCGCTTCGCCGGGGAGCTGTTTTTT. It translates to CASSFRFAGELFF. This sequence joins TRBV7-2 and TRBJ2-2; no clear D gene. CDR3 size: 13 residues. CDR1 SGHTA and CDR2 FQGNSA come from the germline V gene. The V and J ends lost 3 bases and 6 bases respectively, with 8 bases between them.

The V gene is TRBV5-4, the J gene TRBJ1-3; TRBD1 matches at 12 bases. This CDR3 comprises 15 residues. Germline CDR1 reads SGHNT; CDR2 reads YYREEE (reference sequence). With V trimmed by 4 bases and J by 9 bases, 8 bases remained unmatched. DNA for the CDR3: TGTGCCAGCAGCCTCCGGGACAGGGGGCTTAGCACCATATATTTT. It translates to CASSLRDRGLSTIYF.

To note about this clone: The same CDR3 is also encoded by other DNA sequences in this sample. The chain's CDR3 is CASSRGQGYEQYF. CDR3 bases: TGTGCCAGCAGCAGGGGACAGGGTTACGAGCAGTACTTC. V usage is TRBV5-6 and J usage is TRBJ2-7; 9 nucleotides match TRBD1. With 4 bases clipped from V and 4 bases from J, the junction kept 3 bases outside the gene matches. This CDR3 is 13 amino acids long. CDR1 and CDR2 (germline): SGHDT, YYEEEE.

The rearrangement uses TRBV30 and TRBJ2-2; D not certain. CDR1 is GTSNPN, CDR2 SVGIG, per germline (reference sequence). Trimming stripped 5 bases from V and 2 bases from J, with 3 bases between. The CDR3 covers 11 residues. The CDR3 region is CAWANTGELFF. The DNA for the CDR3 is TGTGCCTGGGCAAACACCGGGGAGCTGTTTTTT.

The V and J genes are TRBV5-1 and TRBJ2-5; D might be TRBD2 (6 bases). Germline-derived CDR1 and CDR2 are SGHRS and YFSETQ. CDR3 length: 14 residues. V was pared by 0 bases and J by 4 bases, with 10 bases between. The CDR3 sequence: CASSLGGIGETQYF. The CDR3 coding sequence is TGCGCCAGCAGCTTGGGCGGGATCGGAGAGACCCAGTACTTC.

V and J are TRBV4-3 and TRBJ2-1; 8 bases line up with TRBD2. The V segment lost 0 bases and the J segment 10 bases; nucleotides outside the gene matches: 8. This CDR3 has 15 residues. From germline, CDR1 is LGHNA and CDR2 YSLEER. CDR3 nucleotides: TGCGCCAGCAGCCAAGAGGCAGCGGGAGTAGGGGAGCAGTTCTTC. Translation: CASSQEAAGVGEQFF.

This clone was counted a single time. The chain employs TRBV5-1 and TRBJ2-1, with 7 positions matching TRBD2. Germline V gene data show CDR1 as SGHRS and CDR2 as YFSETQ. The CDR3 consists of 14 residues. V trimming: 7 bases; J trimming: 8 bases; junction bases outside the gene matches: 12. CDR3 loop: CASAIAGRRDEQFF. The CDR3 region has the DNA TGCGCCAGCGCAATAGCGGGCCGCAGGGATGAGCAGTTCTTC.

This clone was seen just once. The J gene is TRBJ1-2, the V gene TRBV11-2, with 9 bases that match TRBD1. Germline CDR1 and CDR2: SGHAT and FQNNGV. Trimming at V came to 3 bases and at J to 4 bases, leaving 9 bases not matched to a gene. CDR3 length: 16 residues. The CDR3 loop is CASSFQQGAWVYGYTF. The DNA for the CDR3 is TGTGCCAGCAGCTTCCAACAGGGGGCTTGGGTCTATGGCTACACCTTC.

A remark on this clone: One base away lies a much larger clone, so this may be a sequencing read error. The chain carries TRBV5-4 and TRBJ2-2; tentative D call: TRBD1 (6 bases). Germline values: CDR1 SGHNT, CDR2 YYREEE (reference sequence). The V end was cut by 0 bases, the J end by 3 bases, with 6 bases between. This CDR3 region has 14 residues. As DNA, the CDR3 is TGTGCCAGCAGCTTGGACAGGGACACCGGGGAGCTGTTTTTT. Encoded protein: CASSLDRDTGELFF.